This TCR beta chain was sequenced for a study of cytotoxic CD8 clonotypes in ibrutinib-treated CLL. The CDR3 spans 17 residues. Germline CDR1 is SGHVS and CDR2 is FNYEAQ. The J segment lost 0 bases and the V segment lost 3 bases, leaving 5 bases of the junction unmatched. The data were produced by immunoSEQ multiplex PCR, yet TCRdb's version contains in-frame clones alone and is incomplete. Among roughly 130,000 clones listed, roughly three quarters were seen once. The sample holds one count of this clone. The sample in question was PBMCs, obtained after 12 months of ibrutinib treatment. This receptor was obtained from a human donor with chronic lymphocytic leukemia. The V gene is TRBV7-6, the J gene TRBJ2-1; TRBD2 matches 10 bases. The CDR3 protein is CASSLLAGGGSYNEQFF. CDR3 sequence (DNA): TGTGCCAGCAGCTTGTTAGCGGGAGGAGGCTCCTACAATGAGCAGTTCTTC.